This TCR beta chain was sequenced in a study of monozygotic twins with cystic fibrosis. General study points: Low clonality (median roughly 0.01) suggested a mostly naive repertoire. Age, concordance and disease severity did not associate with shared CDR3 numbers. J usage was most co-twin-similar in 8 of 16 pairs, V in 13.

Clones were sequenced by immunoSEQ multiplex PCR, and TCRdb holds only the in-frame ones, with some missing. The sample gives 39,000 or so clones, 75% to 95% of which show up once; under 0.25% is in the top ten. In the case of this clone: Its antigen is currently unknown.

Material: blood. The receptor was derived from a boy aged 2-15 years with cystic fibrosis.

CDR3 nucleotides: TGTGCCAGCAGTTCGGCAGGGTCCCCCTCTAGCTATGGCTACACCTTC. This translates into CASSSAGSPSSYGYTF. This chain uses TRBV6-6 with TRBJ1-2, with TRBD1 as a possible D gene (5 bases). The V gene's germline CDR1 is MNHNY and CDR2 SVGAGI (reference sequence). Deletions cut 4 bases from V and 4 bases from J, with 19 bases between. The CDR3 covers 16 residues.